The 24 T cell receptor beta chains in this list originate from one sample, sequenced in a study of cytomegalovirus exposure and HLA in healthy donors. Both 60 Vbeta primers and 13 Jbeta primers went into the PCR. The repertoire was sequenced with immunoSEQ multiplex PCR; TCRdb's copy has only in-frame clones and lacks some. The repertoire holds fewer than 150,000 clones, with 65% to 75% as singletons. The sample was PBMCs. These TCRs come from a woman aged 50 to 65 in good health and CMV-seropositive.

V and J are TRBV7-2 and TRBJ2-1; 11 bases are a match to TRBD2. The V gene's germline CDR1 is SGHTA and CDR2 FQGNSA. V lost 5 bases to trimming and J lost 8 bases; unmatched junction nucleotides: 11. There are 16 residues in the CDR3. As DNA, the CDR3 is TGTGCCAGCAGCACAACCAACCCGGGACTAGCGGATGAGCAGTTCTTC. Amino acid sequence: CASSTTNPGLADEQFF.

This clone was counted a few times. The V and J genes are TRBV5-6 and TRBJ2-3; D gene ambiguous. Germline V gives CDR1 SGHDT, CDR2 YYEEEE. The V end lost 0 bases, the J end lost 2 bases, and 13 bases lay between the germline ends. CDR3 length: 16 amino acids. The chain's CDR3 is CASSLADASPTDTQYF. In DNA form, the CDR3 reads TGTGCCAGCAGCTTGGCCGATGCGTCCCCCACAGATACGCAGTATTTT.

This clone came up many times. The chain joins TRBV15 to TRBJ2-6; 11 bases agree with TRBD1. Germline lookup yields CDR1 LNHNV and CDR2 YYDKDF (reference sequence). This CDR3 contains 16 residues. V shed 5 bases, J shed 4 bases, and the junction held 4 bases outside the gene matches. In DNA form, the CDR3 reads TGTGCCACCAGCGGGGGACAGGGGGACGGGGCCAACGTCCTGACTTTC. This translates into CATSGGQGDGANVLTF.

The rearrangement uses TRBV5-1 and TRBJ1-2; D gene unclear. CDR3 length: 15 amino acids. Trimming removed 0 bases at V and 0 bases at J, with 9 bases between. Germline V gene data show CDR1 as SGHRS and CDR2 as YFSETQ. CDR3 sequence (DNA): TGCGCCAGCAGCTTGGCCGTCGGGACTAACTATGGCTACACCTTC. This sequence encodes CASSLAVGTNYGYTF.

This chain joins TRBV7-2 and TRBJ1-2; D not resolved. CDR3 length: 12 residues. Germline assignment: CDR1 SGHTA and CDR2 FQGNSA. Trimming left V 6 bases short and J 5 bases short, with 10 bases between. CDR3 loop: CASRIGAYGYTF. The CDR3, as DNA: TGTGCCAGCAGGATAGGAGCGTATGGCTACACCTTC.

The chain links TRBV5-4 to TRBJ2-7; 8 nucleotides align to TRBD2. The V gene's germline CDR1 is SGHNT and CDR2 YYREEE (reference sequence). With V trimmed by 0 bases and J by 3 bases, 5 bases remained unmatched. The CDR3 consists of 15 residues. This CDR3 is CASSLGRGGGYEQYF. The CDR3 DNA follows: TGTGCCAGCAGCTTGGGCCGGGGGGGCGGCTACGAGCAGTACTTC.

This sequence joins TRBV6-5 and TRBJ1-5, with a weak D call TRBD1 (6 bases). Germline V gene data show CDR1 as MNHEY and CDR2 as SVGAGI. The V gene lost 5 bases and the J gene lost 5 bases, with 16 bases spanning the gap. This CDR3 contains 15 residues. This CDR3 is CASSNQAAGDQPQHF. CDR3 nucleotides: TGTGCCAGCAGTAATCAGGCCGCAGGGGATCAGCCCCAGCATTTT.

This chain links TRBV19 with TRBJ1-6; weak D call: TRBD1 (5 bases). Germline lookup yields CDR1 LNHDA and CDR2 SQIVND (reference sequence). There are 13 residues in the CDR3. V gave up 8 bases and J gave up 6 bases, with 11 bases separating them. The CDR3: CASGGAGNSPLHF. The CDR3, as DNA: TGTGCCAGTGGAGGGGCCGGTAATTCACCCCTCCACTTT.

This chain uses TRBV7-6 with TRBJ1-1, with D perhaps TRBD1 (5 bases). The germline gives CDR1 SGHVS, CDR2 FNYEAQ. The CDR3 covers 17 residues. V dropped 3 bases and J dropped 3 bases, with 20 bases sitting between them. CDR3 in DNA: TGTGCCAGCAGCTTGGGACCCACGGGGGGGAGGGACACTGAAGCTTTCTTT. It codes for CASSLGPTGGRDTEAFF.

The rearrangement links TRBV19 to TRBJ2-3; 8 bases line up with TRBD2. V lost 7 bases and J lost 5; bases outside the gene matches: 8. Germline V gives CDR1 LNHDA, CDR2 SQIVND (reference sequence). This CDR3 region has 14 residues. In nucleotides, the CDR3 is TGTGCCAGTACCCAGCGGGGGCCCCGAGATACGCAGTATTTT. Translation gives CASTQRGPRDTQYF.

This chain joins TRBV6-5 and TRBJ1-1; D remains ambiguous. With 7 bases removed from V and 1 base from J, the gap between germline ends came to 10 bases. The CDR3 is made up of 13 amino acids. Germline CDR1 reads MNHEY; CDR2 reads SVGAGI. The CDR3 region is CASTTLGNTEAFF. Written as DNA, the CDR3 is TGTGCCAGCACCACGCTCGGGAACACTGAAGCTTTCTTT.

The chain combines TRBV7-2 with TRBJ2-7; D possibly corresponds to TRBD1 (5 bases). V lost 6 bases and J lost 4, with 22 bases in between. The CDR3 is made up of 16 amino acids. CDR1 and CDR2 (germline): SGHTA, FQGNSA. In DNA, the CDR3 is TGTGCCAGCAGACACCCGCAGGTAGGGGCTAGGTACGAGCAGTACTTC. Translation gives CASRHPQVGARYEQYF.

The chain combines TRBV7-8 with TRBJ2-1, with D possibly matching TRBD1 (5 bases). Germline V CDR1 and CDR2: SGHVS, FQNEAQ. The germline V and J ends were trimmed by 10 bases and 4 bases, with 26 bases remaining between them. The CDR3 contains 17 residues. The CDR3 region is CATTRRPGPPLYNEQFF. The CDR3 nucleotides are TGTGCCACCACAAGGAGACCAGGGCCCCCTCTATACAATGAGCAGTTCTTC.

This chain links TRBV9 with TRBJ2-5; unclear D gene. The better agreement between TRBJ2-7 and the DNA end casts doubt on the J call. CDR1 is SGDLS, CDR2 YYNGEE, per germline. The CDR3 length is 12 residues. The CDR3 sequence is CASSTLDYEQYF. Here the CDR3 DNA reads TGTGCCAGCAGCACCTTGGACTACGAGCAGTACTTC.

This chain joins TRBV6-5 and TRBJ2-5; D remains unclear. TRBJ2-7 matches the DNA end more closely, so the J call is doubtful. Germline V gene sequence: CDR1 MNHEY, CDR2 SVGAGI. The length of the CDR3 is 13 residues. The CDR3 region is CASSYDSRYEQYF. In DNA, the CDR3 is TGTGCCAGCAGTTACGACTCGCGCTACGAGCAGTACTTC.

The gene calls are TRBV7-2 and TRBJ2-7, with D unresolved. V lost 5 bases to trimming and J lost 3 bases, with 5 bases between them. Germline loops: CDR1 SGHTA, CDR2 FQGNSA. This CDR3 has 11 amino acids. The CDR3 here is CASSPGYEQYF. DNA of the CDR3: TGTGCCAGCAGCCCCGGCTACGAGCAGTACTTC.

The V call is TRBV20-1, the J call TRBJ2-1; no definite D call. Germline V gene sequence: CDR1 DFQATT, CDR2 SNEGSKA (reference sequence). The CDR3 extends over 11 amino acids. The ends were cut back, 2 bases at V and 7 bases at J, with 6 bases in the middle. The CDR3 reads CSARRSNEQFF. DNA for the CDR3: TGCAGTGCTAGACGGTCTAATGAGCAGTTCTTC.

This clone appeared many times. V gene TRBV5-6 combines with J gene TRBJ2-3; D possibly corresponds to TRBD1 (5 bases). The CDR3 has 14 amino acids. The germline V gene encodes CDR1 SGHDT and CDR2 YYEEEE. V lost 4 bases and J 2 bases, leaving 11 bases between the germline ends. The CDR3 nucleotides read TGTGCCAGCAGCGACAGAAGTTCCACAGATACGCAGTATTTT. It translates to CASSDRSSTDTQYF.

This clone was seen only a few times. The rearrangement links TRBV9 to TRBJ2-1; D not certain. CDR1 is SGDLS, CDR2 YYNGEE, per germline. The CDR3 sequence is 15 residues long. V was clipped by 0 bases and J by 9 bases, with 16 bases between them. Here the CDR3 reads CASSVAQAPTIEQFF. The CDR3 DNA reads as TGTGCCAGCAGCGTAGCTCAGGCCCCCACAATTGAGCAGTTCTTC.

V and J are TRBV7-9 and TRBJ2-1; 8 bases line up with TRBD2. The CDR3 sequence is 14 residues long. V was clipped by 5 bases and J by 5 bases; unmatched bases: 5. Germline CDR1 SEHNR, CDR2 FQNEAQ (reference sequence). The CDR3 here is CASSRGGPDNEQFF. The CDR3 DNA sequence: TGTGCCAGCAGCCGCGGGGGGCCCGACAATGAGCAGTTCTTC.

The rearrangement joins TRBV5-1 to TRBJ2-5; possibly TRBD2 for D (6 bases). The J call is doubtful: the DNA matches TRBJ2-7 better. Germline V gene sequence: CDR1 SGHRS, CDR2 YFSETQ. CDR3 length equals 17 residues. CDR3 region: CASSLGLGRESSYEQYF. The DNA of the CDR3 is TGCGCCAGCAGCTTGGGCCTGGGACGGGAGTCCTCCTACGAGCAGTACTTC.

This clone was detected a few times. This chain's CDR3 is CASSPDRVGTEAFF. The CDR3 nucleotides are TGTGCCAGCAGTCCCGACAGGGTTGGGACTGAAGCTTTCTTT. This chain links TRBV6-6 with TRBJ1-1; TRBD1 agrees at 7 bases. Looked up from germline, CDR1 is MNHNY and CDR2 is SVGAGI (reference sequence). The CDR3 has 14 residues. V lost 5 bases and J lost 5; bases outside the gene matches: 8.

The V gene is TRBV7-2, the J gene TRBJ1-3, with TRBD1 as a possible D gene (5 bases). The V and J ends lost 5 bases and 0 bases respectively, with 14 bases between them. Germline values: CDR1 SGHTA, CDR2 FQGNSA. CDR3 length equals 16 residues. In DNA form, the CDR3 reads TGTGCCAGCAGCCCCCGGACATCCTACTCTGGAAACACCATATATTTT. This encodes CASSPRTSYSGNTIYF.

V is TRBV5-1 and J is TRBJ2-7, with 7 bases fitting TRBD2. The CDR3 has 15 amino acids. CDR1 and CDR2 from the germline V gene are SGHRS and YFSETQ. Losses at the gene ends were 0 bases for V and 3 bases for J; bases not matched to a gene: 6. The CDR3 DNA reads TGCGCCAGCAGCTTGGTAGCTAGCGGTTACTACGAGCAGTACTTC. It encodes CASSLVASGYYEQYF.